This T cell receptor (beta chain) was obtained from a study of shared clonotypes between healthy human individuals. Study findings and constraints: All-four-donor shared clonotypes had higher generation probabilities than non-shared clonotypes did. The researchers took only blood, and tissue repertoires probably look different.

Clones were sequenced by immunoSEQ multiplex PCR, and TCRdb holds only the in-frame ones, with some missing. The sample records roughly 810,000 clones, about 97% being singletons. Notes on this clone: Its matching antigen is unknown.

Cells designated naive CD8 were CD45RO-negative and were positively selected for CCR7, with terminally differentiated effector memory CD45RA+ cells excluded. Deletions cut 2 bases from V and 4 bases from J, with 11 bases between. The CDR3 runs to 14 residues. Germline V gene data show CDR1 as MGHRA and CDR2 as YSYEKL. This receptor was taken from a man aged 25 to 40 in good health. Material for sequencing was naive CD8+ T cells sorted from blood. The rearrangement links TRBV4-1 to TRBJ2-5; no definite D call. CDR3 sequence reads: CASSQLESLETQYF. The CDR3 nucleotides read TGCGCCAGCAGCCAACTAGAGTCGTTAGAGACCCAGTACTTC.